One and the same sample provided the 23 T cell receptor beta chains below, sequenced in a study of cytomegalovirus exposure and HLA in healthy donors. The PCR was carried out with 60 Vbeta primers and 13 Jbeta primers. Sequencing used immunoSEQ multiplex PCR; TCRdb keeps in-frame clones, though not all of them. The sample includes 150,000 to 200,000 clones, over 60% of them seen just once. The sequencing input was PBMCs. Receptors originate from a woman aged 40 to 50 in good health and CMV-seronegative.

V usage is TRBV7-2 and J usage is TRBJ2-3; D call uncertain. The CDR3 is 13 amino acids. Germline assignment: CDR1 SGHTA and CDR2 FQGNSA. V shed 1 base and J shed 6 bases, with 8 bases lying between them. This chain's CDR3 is CASSLDIRDTQYF. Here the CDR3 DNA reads TGTGCCAGCAGCTTAGATATACGGGATACGCAGTATTTT. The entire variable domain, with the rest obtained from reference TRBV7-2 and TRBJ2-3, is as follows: GAGVSQSPSNKVTEKGKDVELRCDPISGHTALYWYRQSLGQGLEFLIYFQGNSAPDKSGLPSDRFSAERTGGSVSTLTIQRTQQEDSAVYLCASSLDIRDTQYFGPGTRLTVL.

The CDR3 is CASSEDSYGYTF. The CDR3 DNA is TGTGCCAGCAGCGAAGACAGCTATGGCTACACCTTC. This sequence joins TRBV5-4 and TRBJ1-2, with D maybe TRBD1 (5 bases). Trimming took off 4 bases at V and 4 bases at J, with 8 bases between the two ends. The CDR3 runs 12 residues. Germline V gives CDR1 SGHNT, CDR2 YYREEE (reference sequence).

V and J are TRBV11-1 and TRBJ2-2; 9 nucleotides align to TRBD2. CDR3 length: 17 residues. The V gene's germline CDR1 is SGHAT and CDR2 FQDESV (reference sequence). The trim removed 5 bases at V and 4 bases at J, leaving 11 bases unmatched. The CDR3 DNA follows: TGTGCCAGCAGCCCCCCTGCGGGAGGGCAAGGCACCGGGGAGCTGTTTTTT. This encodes CASSPPAGGQGTGELFF.

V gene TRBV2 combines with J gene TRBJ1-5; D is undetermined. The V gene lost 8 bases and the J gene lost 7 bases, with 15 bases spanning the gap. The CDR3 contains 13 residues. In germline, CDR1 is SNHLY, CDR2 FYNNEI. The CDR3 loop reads CASAEPNKQPQHF. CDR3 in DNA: TGTGCCAGCGCCGAGCCGAATAAGCAGCCCCAGCATTTT.

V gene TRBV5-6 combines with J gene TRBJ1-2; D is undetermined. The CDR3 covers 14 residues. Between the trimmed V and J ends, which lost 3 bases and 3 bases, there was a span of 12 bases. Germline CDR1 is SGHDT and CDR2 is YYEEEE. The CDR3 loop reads CASSYGVLDYGYTF. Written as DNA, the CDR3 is TGTGCCAGCAGCTACGGGGTCCTTGACTATGGCTACACCTTC.

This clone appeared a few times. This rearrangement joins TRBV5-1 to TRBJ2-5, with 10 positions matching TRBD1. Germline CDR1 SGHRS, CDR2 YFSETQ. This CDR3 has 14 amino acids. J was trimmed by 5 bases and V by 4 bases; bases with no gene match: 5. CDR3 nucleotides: TGCGCCAGCAGCCGACAGGGGGCGGAGGAGACCCAGTACTTC. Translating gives CASSRQGAEETQYF. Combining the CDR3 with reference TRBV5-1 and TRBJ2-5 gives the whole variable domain KAGVTQTPRYLIKTRGQQVTLSCSPISGHRSVSWYQQTPGQGLQFLFEYFSETQRNKGNFPGRFSGRQFSNSRSEMNVSTLELGDSALYLCASSRQGAEETQYFGPGTRLLVL.

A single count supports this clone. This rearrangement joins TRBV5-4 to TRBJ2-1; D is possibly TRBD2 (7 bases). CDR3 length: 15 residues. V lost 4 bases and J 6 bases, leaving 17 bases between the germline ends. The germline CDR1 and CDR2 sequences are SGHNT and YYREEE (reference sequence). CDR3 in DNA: TGTGCCAGCAGCGCGGGGGCGCTCCTCGGCAATGAGCAGTTCTTC. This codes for CASSAGALLGNEQFF. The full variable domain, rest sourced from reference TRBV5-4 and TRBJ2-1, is ETGVTQSPTHLIKTRGQQVTLRCSSQSGHNTVSWYQQALGQGPQFIFQYYREEENGRGNFPPRFSGLQFPNYSSELNVNALELDDSALYLCASSAGALLGNEQFFGPGTRLTVL.

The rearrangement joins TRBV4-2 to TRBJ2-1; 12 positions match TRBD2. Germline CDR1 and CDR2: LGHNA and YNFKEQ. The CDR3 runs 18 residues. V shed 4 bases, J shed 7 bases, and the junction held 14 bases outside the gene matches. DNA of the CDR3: TGTGCCAGCAGCCGCATAGGCCCGGCACTAGCGGGAGGAAATGAGCAGTTCTTC. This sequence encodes CASSRIGPALAGGNEQFF.

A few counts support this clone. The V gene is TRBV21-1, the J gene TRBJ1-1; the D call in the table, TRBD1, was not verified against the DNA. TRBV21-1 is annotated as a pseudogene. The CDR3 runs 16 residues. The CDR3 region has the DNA TGTGCCAGCAGCAAGAACAGGTACTACATGAACACTGAAGCTTTCTTT. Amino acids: CASSKNRYYMNTEAFF.

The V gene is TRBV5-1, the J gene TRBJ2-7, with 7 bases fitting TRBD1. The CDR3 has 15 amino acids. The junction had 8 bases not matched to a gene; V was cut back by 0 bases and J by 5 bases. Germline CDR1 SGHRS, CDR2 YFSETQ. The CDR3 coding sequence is TGCGCCAGCAGCTTGGGAGGGGGCAAGGGCGACGAGCAGTACTTC. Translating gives CASSLGGGKGDEQYF.

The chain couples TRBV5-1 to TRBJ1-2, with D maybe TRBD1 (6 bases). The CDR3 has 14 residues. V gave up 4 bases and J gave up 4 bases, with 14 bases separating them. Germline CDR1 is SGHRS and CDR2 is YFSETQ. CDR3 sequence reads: CASSQDSIGYGYTF. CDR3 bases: TGCGCCAGCAGCCAGGACAGTATCGGCTATGGCTACACCTTC.

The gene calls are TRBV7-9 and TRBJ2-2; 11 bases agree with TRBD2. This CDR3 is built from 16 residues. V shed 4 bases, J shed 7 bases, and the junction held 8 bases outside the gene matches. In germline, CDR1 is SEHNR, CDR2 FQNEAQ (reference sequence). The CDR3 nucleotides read TGTGCCAGCAGCTACCGACTAGCGGGAAGGATCGGGGAGCTGTTTTTT. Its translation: CASSYRLAGRIGELFF.

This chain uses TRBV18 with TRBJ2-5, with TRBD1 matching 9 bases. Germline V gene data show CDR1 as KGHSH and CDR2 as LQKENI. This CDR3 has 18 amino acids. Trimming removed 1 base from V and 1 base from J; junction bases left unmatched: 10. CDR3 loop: CASSPLLIGTGPQETQYF. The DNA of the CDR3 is TGTGCCAGCTCACCACTCTTGATCGGGACAGGGCCCCAAGAGACCCAGTACTTC.

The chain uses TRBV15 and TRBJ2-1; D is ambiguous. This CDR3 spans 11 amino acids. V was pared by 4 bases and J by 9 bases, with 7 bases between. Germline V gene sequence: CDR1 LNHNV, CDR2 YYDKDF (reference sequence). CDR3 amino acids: CATSKRGEQFF. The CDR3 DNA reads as TGTGCCACCAGCAAGCGAGGTGAGCAGTTCTTC. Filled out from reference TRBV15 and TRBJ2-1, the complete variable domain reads DAMVIQNPRYQVTQFGKPVTLSCSQTLNHNVMYWYQQKSSQAPKLLFHYYDKDFNNEADTPDNFQSRRPNTSFCFLDIRSPGLGDTAMYLCATSKRGEQFFGPGTRLTVL.

The CDR3 reads CASSLADNEQFF. CDR3 sequence (DNA): TGTGCCAGCAGCTTGGCCGACAATGAGCAGTTCTTC. The chain links TRBV7-3 to TRBJ2-1; D remains unclear. Trimming cost V 3 bases and J 5 bases, with 5 bases left between them. CDR3 size: 12 residues. Germline lookup yields CDR1 SGHTA and CDR2 FQGTGA.

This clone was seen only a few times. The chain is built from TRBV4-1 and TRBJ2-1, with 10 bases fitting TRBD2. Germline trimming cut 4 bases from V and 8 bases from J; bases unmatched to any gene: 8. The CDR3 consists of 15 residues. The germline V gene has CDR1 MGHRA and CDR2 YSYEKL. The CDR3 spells CASSLGLARADEQFF. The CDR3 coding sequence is TGCGCCAGCAGCCTGGGACTAGCGAGAGCGGATGAGCAGTTCTTC.

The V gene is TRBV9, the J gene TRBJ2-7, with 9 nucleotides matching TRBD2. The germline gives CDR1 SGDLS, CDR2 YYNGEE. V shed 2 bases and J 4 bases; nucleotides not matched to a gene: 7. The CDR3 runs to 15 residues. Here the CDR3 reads CASSVGLAGSYEQYF. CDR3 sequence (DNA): TGTGCCAGCAGCGTGGGACTAGCCGGGAGTTACGAGCAGTACTTC.

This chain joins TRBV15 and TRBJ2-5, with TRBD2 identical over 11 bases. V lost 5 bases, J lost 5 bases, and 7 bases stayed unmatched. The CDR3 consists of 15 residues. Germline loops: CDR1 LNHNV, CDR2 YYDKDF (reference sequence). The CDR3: CATSGGLAGRETQYF. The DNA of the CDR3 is TGTGCCACCAGCGGAGGACTAGCGGGCAGGGAGACCCAGTACTTC.

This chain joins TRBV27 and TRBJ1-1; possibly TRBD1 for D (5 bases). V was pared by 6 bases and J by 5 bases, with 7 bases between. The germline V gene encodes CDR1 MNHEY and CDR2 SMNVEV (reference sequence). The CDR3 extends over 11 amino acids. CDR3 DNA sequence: TGTGCCAGCAGCCGGGGGACTGAAGCTTTCTTT. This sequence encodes CASSRGTEAFF.

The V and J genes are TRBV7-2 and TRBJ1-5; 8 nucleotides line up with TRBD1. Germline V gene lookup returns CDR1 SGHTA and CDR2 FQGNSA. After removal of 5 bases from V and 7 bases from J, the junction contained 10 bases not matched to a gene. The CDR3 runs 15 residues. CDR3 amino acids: CASSSRAGGSQPQHF. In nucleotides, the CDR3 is TGTGCCAGCAGCAGTAGAGCAGGGGGCTCACAGCCCCAGCATTTT.

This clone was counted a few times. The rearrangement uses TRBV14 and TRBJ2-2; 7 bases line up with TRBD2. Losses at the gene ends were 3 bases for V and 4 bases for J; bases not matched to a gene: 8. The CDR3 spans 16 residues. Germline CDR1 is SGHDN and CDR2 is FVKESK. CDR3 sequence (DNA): TGTGCCAGCAGCCATCCAGGAGTAGCGGGCACCGGGGAGCTGTTTTTT. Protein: CASSHPGVAGTGELFF. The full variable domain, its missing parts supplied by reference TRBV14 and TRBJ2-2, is EAGVTQFPSHSVIEKGQTVTLRCDPISGHDNLYWYRRVMGKEIKFLLHFVKESKQDESGMPNNRFLAERTGGTYSTLKVQPAELEDSGVYFCASSHPGVAGTGELFFGEGSRLTVL.

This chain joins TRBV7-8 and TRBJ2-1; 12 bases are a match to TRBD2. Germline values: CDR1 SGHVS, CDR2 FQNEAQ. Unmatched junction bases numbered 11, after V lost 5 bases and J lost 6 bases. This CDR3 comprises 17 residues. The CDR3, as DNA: TGTGCCAGCAGCCCAGCCCTAGCGGGAGGGCCGTCCAATGAGCAGTTCTTC. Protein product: CASSPALAGGPSNEQFF.

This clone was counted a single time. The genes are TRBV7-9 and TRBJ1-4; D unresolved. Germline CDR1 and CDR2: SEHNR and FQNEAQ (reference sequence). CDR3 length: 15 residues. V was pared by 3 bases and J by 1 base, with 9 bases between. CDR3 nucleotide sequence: TGTGCCAGCAGCTTTAAGCGGGTAACTAATGAAAAACTGTTTTTT. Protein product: CASSFKRVTNEKLFF.